Shown below are 21 T cell receptor beta chains from a single sample sequenced in a study of blood T cell repertoires in COVID-19. Here immunoSEQ multiplex PCR was the method, and the copy in TCRdb shows in-frame clones only, minus some. The sample shows more than 25,000 clones, around 96% of them seen only once. The sample was peripheral blood. These TCRs come from a human donor with active COVID-19. The donor label of this sample is uncertain.

The CDR3 region is CASSQVNSGNTIYF. As DNA, the CDR3 is TGTGCCAGCAGCCAAGTAAACTCTGGAAACACCATATATTTT. The rearrangement joins TRBV3-1 (or the pseudogene TRBV3-2) to TRBJ1-3, with D hard to call. Germline V gives CDR1 LGHDT, CDR2 YNNKEL (reference sequence). The CDR3 covers 14 residues. The V end was cut by 1 base, the J end by 0 bases, with 4 bases between.

As DNA, the CDR3 is TGCGCCAGCAGCCAAGGCGAAGTGAACACTGAAGCTTTCTTT. This codes for CASSQGEVNTEAFF. The chain joins TRBV4-3 to TRBJ1-1; no clear D. This CDR3 spans 14 amino acids. V was pared by 1 base and J by 0 bases, with 6 bases between. CDR1 and CDR2 (germline): LGHNA, YSLEER.

The J gene is TRBJ2-1, the V gene TRBV11-2; D gene ambiguous. Deletions cut 8 bases from V and 3 bases from J, with 5 bases between. The germline V gene encodes CDR1 SGHAT and CDR2 FQNNGV. The CDR3 is made up of 11 amino acids. The CDR3 DNA follows: TGTGCCAGCCGTCTCTACAATGAGCAGTTCTTC. Protein sequence: CASRLYNEQFF.

The chain combines TRBV24-1 with TRBJ2-3; D perhaps matches TRBD2 (5 bases). The CDR3 consists of 17 residues. Germline CDR1 and CDR2: KGHDR and SFDVKD. V shed 0 bases and J shed 1 base, with 13 bases lying between them. CDR3 protein: CATSDLPSSRGTDTQYF. In DNA, the CDR3 is TGTGCCACCAGTGATTTGCCCTCTAGCCGGGGCACAGATACGCAGTATTTT.

This chain uses TRBV27 with TRBJ2-1; 8 bases line up with TRBD2. V lost 1 base, J lost 7 bases, and 6 bases stayed unmatched. The germline V gene has CDR1 MNHEY and CDR2 SMNVEV (reference sequence). CDR3 length equals 15 residues. As DNA, the CDR3 is TGTGCCAGCAGTTTATTAGGGACTAGAGGAAATGAGCAGTTCTTC. Translated, it gives CASSLLGTRGNEQFF.

The CDR3 nucleotides read TGTGCCTGGAGTTCGACCGGGGAGCTGTTTTTT. Its translation: CAWSSTGELFF. The gene calls are TRBV30 and TRBJ2-2; D not resolved. The V gene lost 2 bases and the J gene lost 5 bases, with 3 bases spanning the gap. Germline CDR1 and CDR2: GTSNPN and SVGIG (reference sequence). The CDR3 totals 11 residues.

CDR3 nucleotide sequence: TGTGCCACCAGCAGAGGAACCAGCAGGGTGAAAAGCAATCAGCCCCAGCATTTT. It specifies CATSRGTSRVKSNQPQHF. The V call is TRBV15, the J call TRBJ1-5, with D possibly being TRBD1 (5 bases). The CDR3 consists of 18 residues. The ends were cut back, 1 base at V and 1 base at J, with 17 bases in the middle. Germline loops: CDR1 LNHNV, CDR2 YYDKDF (reference sequence).

The J gene is TRBJ1-2, the V gene TRBV4-3; tentatively, D is TRBD1 (5 bases). Trimming removed 0 bases at V and 0 bases at J, with 11 bases between. The CDR3 runs 16 residues. CDR1 is LGHNA and CDR2 is YSLEER in the germline V gene. The DNA for the CDR3 is TGCGCCAGCAGCCAAGAAGGGTACAGGTCTAACTATGGCTACACCTTC. Translating gives CASSQEGYRSNYGYTF.

The CDR3 coding sequence is TGTGCCAGCAGTGAGCGGACAGGGGGCAATCAGCCCCAGCATTTT. Amino acid sequence: CASSERTGGNQPQHF. The chain has TRBV2 and TRBJ1-5; 9 nucleotides match TRBD1. This CDR3 contains 15 residues. The V gene end was trimmed by 3 bases and the J gene end by 2 bases; junction bases not matched to a gene: 2. Per the germline V gene, CDR1 is SNHLY and CDR2 is FYNNEI.

The V and J genes are TRBV5-1 and TRBJ1-2; TRBD1 agrees at 9 bases. Trimming cost V 7 bases and J 3 bases; bases outside gene matches: 1. This CDR3 comprises 12 residues. Germline CDR1 reads SGHRS; CDR2 reads YFSETQ. CDR3 sequence reads: CASGDRDYGYTF. The CDR3 nucleotides read TGCGCCAGCGGGGACAGGGACTATGGCTACACCTTC. The whole variable domain, remainder taken from reference TRBV5-1 and TRBJ1-2, is KAGVTQTPRYLIKTRGQQVTLSCSPISGHRSVSWYQQTPGQGLQFLFEYFSETQRNKGNFPGRFSGRQFSNSRSEMNVSTLELGDSALYLCASGDRDYGYTFGSGTRLTVV.

This chain links TRBV7-9 with TRBJ1-5; D possibly corresponds to TRBD1 (5 bases). Germline V CDR1 and CDR2: SEHNR, FQNEAQ (reference sequence). V was cut by 5 bases and J by 0 bases, with 17 bases left in between. This CDR3 region has 17 residues. CDR3 in amino acids: CASSHSGTDYSNQPQHF. CDR3 bases: TGTGCCAGCAGCCACTCCGGGACGGACTATAGCAATCAGCCCCAGCATTTT. Full variable domain (remainder filled in from reference TRBV7-9 and TRBJ1-5): DTGVSQNPRHKITKRGQNVTFRCDPISEHNRLYWYRQTLGQGPEFLTYFQNEAQLEKSRLLSDRFSAERPKGSFSTLEIQRTEQGDSAMYLCASSHSGTDYSNQPQHFGDGTRLSIL.

The J gene is TRBJ2-1, the V gene TRBV6-5, with TRBD1 identical over 7 bases. The germline V gene has CDR1 MNHEY and CDR2 SVGAGI. The CDR3 totals 16 residues. Trimming took 0 bases from V and 1 from J; bases not matched to a gene: 3. The CDR3 reads CASSYSETGSYNEQFF. The DNA for the CDR3 is TGTGCCAGCAGTTACTCCGAGACAGGGTCCTACAATGAGCAGTTCTTC.

This clone came up a few times. The J gene is TRBJ1-6, the V gene TRBV5-4; no definite D call. Germline CDR1 SGHNT, CDR2 YYREEE (reference sequence). The V end was cut by 0 bases, the J end by 10 bases, with 11 bases between. The CDR3 has 14 residues. The CDR3 here is CASSLDRGGSPLHF. CDR3 coding DNA: TGTGCCAGCAGCTTGGACCGGGGTGGCTCACCCCTCCACTTT.

The V call is TRBV7-2, the J call TRBJ1-5; 7 bases fit TRBD1. The CDR3 covers 15 residues. Germline V CDR1 and CDR2: SGHTA, FQGNSA. After removal of 5 bases from V and 1 base from J, the junction contained 5 bases not matched to a gene. The CDR3 loop reads CASSPSGQSNQPQHF. DNA of the CDR3: TGTGCCAGCAGCCCATCGGGACAGAGCAATCAGCCCCAGCATTTT.

The V and J genes are TRBV15 and TRBJ1-1; a possible D gene is TRBD1 (5 bases). Germline-derived CDR1 and CDR2 are LNHNV and YYDKDF (reference sequence). With 1 base removed from V and 0 bases from J, the gap between germline ends came to 6 bases. This CDR3 is built from 14 residues. The CDR3 DNA sequence: TGTGCCACCAGCAGAGCCAGGGTGAACACTGAAGCTTTCTTT. It yields the protein CATSRARVNTEAFF. Full variable domain (remainder filled in from reference TRBV15 and TRBJ1-1): DAMVIQNPRYQVTQFGKPVTLSCSQTLNHNVMYWYQQKSSQAPKLLFHYYDKDFNNEADTPDNFQSRRPNTSFCFLDIRSPGLGDTAMYLCATSRARVNTEAFFGQGTRLTVV.

The V gene is TRBV18, the J gene TRBJ2-3; the match to TRBD2 covers 11 bases. CDR1 is KGHSH, CDR2 LQKENI, per germline. The V gene end was trimmed by 4 bases and the J gene end by 3 bases; junction bases not matched to a gene: 3. CDR3 length equals 15 residues. The CDR3 loop is CASSRGLAETDTQYF. CDR3 in DNA: TGTGCCAGCTCACGGGGACTAGCGGAGACAGATACGCAGTATTTT.

The chain is built from TRBV7-2 and TRBJ2-2; 13 bases line up with TRBD2. The CDR3 totals 16 residues. The V segment lost 3 bases and the J segment 7 bases; nucleotides outside the gene matches: 5. CDR1 SGHTA and CDR2 FQGNSA come from the germline V gene. CDR3 DNA: TGTGCCAGCAGCTTGACTAGCGGGAGGTCGCTCGGGGAGCTGTTTTTT. Protein sequence: CASSLTSGRSLGELFF.

J is TRBJ1-2 and V is TRBV7-2, with 8 bases matching TRBD1. J lost 7 bases, V lost 5 bases, and 12 bases had no gene match. Germline loops: CDR1 SGHTA, CDR2 FQGNSA. This CDR3 region has 15 residues. CDR3 nucleotide sequence: TGTGCCAGCAGCCCTGTCGACCGGGACAGGCTTGGCTACACCTTC. As protein: CASSPVDRDRLGYTF.

The chain is built from TRBV3-1 (or the pseudogene TRBV3-2) and TRBJ2-1; possibly TRBD2 for D (5 bases). V was shortened by 2 bases and J by 10 bases, with 15 bases between the two germline ends. Germline assignment: CDR1 LGHDT and CDR2 YNNKEL (reference sequence). The CDR3 is 14 residues long. The CDR3 spells CASSQKWGVGEQFF. The CDR3, as DNA: TGTGCCAGCAGCCAAAAATGGGGAGTGGGGGAGCAGTTCTTC.

The CDR3: CAISGQNEKLFF. CDR3 nucleotides: TGTGCCATCAGCGGACAGAATGAAAAACTGTTTTTT. The chain has TRBV10-3 and TRBJ1-4; D possibly corresponds to TRBD1 (6 bases). V lost 6 bases, J lost 5 bases, and 7 bases lay in between. Per germline, CDR1 ENHRY and CDR2 SYGVKD. The CDR3 contains 12 residues.

The V call is TRBV3-1 (or the pseudogene TRBV3-2), the J call TRBJ2-3; TRBD1 might be the D (5 bases). The V gene lost 0 bases and the J gene lost 4 bases, with 5 bases spanning the gap. This CDR3 is 13 amino acids long. Germline CDR1 is LGHDT and CDR2 is YNNKEL (reference sequence). The CDR3 loop reads CASSQEGADTQYF. CDR3 bases: TGTGCCAGCAGCCAAGAAGGGGCAGATACGCAGTATTTT.